This is a list of T cell receptor beta chains from one sample in a study of regulatory T cells in long-lasting Graves disease. TCRdb reprocessed the multiplex PCR reads via MiXCR and lists one record per CDR3 protein. The sample yields almost 450,000 distinct CDR3 sequences, about 15% seen once. The data were also submitted as part of a second study, on T cells in Graves' hyperthyroidism and ophthalmopathy.

Sequenced material: peripheral blood mononuclear cells (PBMCs), taken at new diagnosis, from a patient treated with antithyroid drugs. The receptors originated from a woman in her twenties or thirties with Graves disease. CDR3s include the opening cysteine and the closing phenylalanine or tryptophan. Fields, in order: V gene, clone size, J gene, D gene, CDR3 protein, CDR3 DNA. D genes are given only for firm matches. A clone size is listed for some rows: how often the clone was seen (once, few, many), or a class if it is expanded.

v_gene: TRBV19
abundance: NA
j_gene: TRBJ2-7
d_gene: TRBD1
CDR3aa: CASSRRQGAGEQYF
CDR3nt: TGTGCCAGTAGCCGAAGACAGGGGGCTGGAGAGCAGTACTTC

v_gene: TRBV7-3
abundance: NA
j_gene: TRBJ2-7
d_gene: TRBD2
CDR3aa: CASSLLAGEQYF
CDR3nt: TGTGCCAGCAGCTTACTAGCGGGAGAGCAGTACTTC

v_gene: TRBV6-1
abundance: NA
j_gene: TRBJ2-1
d_gene: NA
CDR3aa: CASSIQRVGEQFF
CDR3nt: TGTGCCAGCAGTATCCAGCGAGTCGGTGAGCAGTTCTTC

v_gene: TRBV3-1
abundance: many
j_gene: TRBJ2-4
d_gene: TRBD2
CDR3aa: CASSRETSEAKNIQYF
CDR3nt: TGTGCCAGCAGCCGAGAGACTAGCGAGGCCAAAAACATTCAGTACTTC

v_gene: TRBV4-1
abundance: many
j_gene: TRBJ2-7
d_gene: TRBD2
CDR3aa: CASSQDRSSGRSNEQYF
CDR3nt: TGCGCCAGCAGCCAAGATCGGTCCAGCGGGAGGTCGAACGAGCAGTACTTC

v_gene: TRBV10-3
abundance: few
j_gene: TRBJ2-7
d_gene: TRBD2
CDR3aa: CAISGRTSGNWGQYF
CDR3nt: TGTGCCATCAGCGGCCGGACTAGCGGCAACTGGGGGCAGTACTTC

v_gene: TRBV7-7
abundance: few
j_gene: TRBJ2-1
d_gene: TRBD1
CDR3aa: CASSSTGQVNEQFF
CDR3nt: TGTGCTAGCAGCTCTACTGGACAGGTCAATGAGCAGTTCTTC

v_gene: TRBV27
abundance: many
j_gene: TRBJ2-7
d_gene: NA
CDR3aa: CASREPGLYPEQYF
CDR3nt: TGTGCCAGCAGAGAACCGGGACTCTATCCAGAGCAGTACTTC

v_gene: TRBV28
abundance: many
j_gene: TRBJ2-1
d_gene: NA
CDR3aa: CASSLTPTVSYNEQFF
CDR3nt: TGTGCCAGCAGTTTAACGCCGACGGTCTCCTACAATGAGCAGTTCTTC

v_gene: TRBV9
abundance: NA
j_gene: TRBJ2-5
d_gene: TRBD2
CDR3aa: CASSGLAGPDNRETQYF
CDR3nt: TGTGCCAGCAGCGGTCTAGCGGGACCTGACAACAGGGAGACCCAGTACTTC

v_gene: TRBV27
abundance: many
j_gene: TRBJ1-1
d_gene: TRBD1
CDR3aa: CASSPGQEAMNTEAFF
CDR3nt: TGTGCCAGCAGTCCCGGACAGGAAGCTATGAACACTGAAGCTTTCTTT

v_gene: TRBV2
abundance: few
j_gene: TRBJ2-7
d_gene: TRBD2
CDR3aa: CASTYSTSVDEQYF
CDR3nt: TGTGCCAGCACCTACTCGACTAGCGTTGACGAGCAGTACTTC

v_gene: TRBV5-1
abundance: many
j_gene: TRBJ1-1
d_gene: TRBD1
CDR3aa: CASSLGTGRAFF
CDR3nt: TGTGCCAGCAGCTTAGGGACAGGGAGAGCTTTCTTT

v_gene: TRBV6-2/TRBV6-3
abundance: many
j_gene: TRBJ2-1
d_gene: TRBD2
CDR3aa: CASKDPGLYYNEQFF
CDR3nt: TGTGCCAGCAAAGATCCGGGACTATACTACAATGAGCAGTTCTTC

v_gene: TRBV28
abundance: many
j_gene: TRBJ2-7
d_gene: NA
CDR3aa: CASFRDGGYEQYF
CDR3nt: TGTGCCAGCTTCCGGGACGGAGGCTACGAGCAGTACTTC

v_gene: TRBV30
abundance: many
j_gene: TRBJ1-2
d_gene: NA
CDR3aa: CAWSQNYGYTF
CDR3nt: TGTGCCTGGAGTCAGAACTATGGCTACACCTTC

v_gene: TRBV6-2/TRBV6-3
abundance: NA
j_gene: TRBJ1-5
d_gene: NA
CDR3aa: CASSRDALGQPQHF
CDR3nt: TGTGCCAGCAGCCGGGACGCCCTAGGTCAGCCCCAGCATTTT

v_gene: TRBV9
abundance: NA
j_gene: TRBJ2-5
d_gene: TRBD2
CDR3aa: CASSEDGGRETQYF
CDR3nt: TGTGCCAGCAGCGAAGACGGGGGGAGGGAGACCCAGTACTTC

v_gene: TRBV27
abundance: few
j_gene: TRBJ2-1
d_gene: TRBD2
CDR3aa: CASSLGTRSGNEQFF
CDR3nt: TGTGCCAGCAGTCTGGGGACTAGATCGGGCAATGAGCAGTTCTTC

v_gene: TRBV20-1
abundance: many
j_gene: TRBJ2-5
d_gene: TRBD1
CDR3aa: CSARSGQGWETQYF
CDR3nt: TGCAGTGCTAGATCAGGACAGGGCTGGGAGACCCAGTACTTC

v_gene: TRBV4-1
abundance: many
j_gene: TRBJ2-1
d_gene: NA
CDR3aa: CASSQDPRGHNEQFF
CDR3nt: TGCGCCAGCAGCCAAGATCCGCGGGGTCACAATGAGCAGTTCTTC

v_gene: TRBV6-2/TRBV6-3
abundance: many
j_gene: TRBJ2-3
d_gene: NA
CDR3aa: CASVRDRSTDTQYF
CDR3nt: TGTGCCAGCGTCCGAGACAGGAGCACAGATACGCAGTATTTT

v_gene: TRBV5-1
abundance: many
j_gene: TRBJ1-6
d_gene: NA
CDR3aa: CASSLTYGSYNSPLHF
CDR3nt: TGCGCCAGCAGCTTGACGTATGGGTCCTATAATTCACCCCTCCACTTT

v_gene: TRBV28
abundance: many
j_gene: TRBJ2-7
d_gene: NA
CDR3aa: CASTPPGLPSYEQYF
CDR3nt: TGTGCCAGCACCCCCCCGGGACTTCCCTCCTACGAGCAGTACTTC

v_gene: TRBV27
abundance: few
j_gene: TRBJ2-1
d_gene: TRBD2
CDR3aa: CASGLAGEYNEQFF
CDR3nt: TGTGCCAGCGGCCTAGCGGGAGAGTACAATGAGCAGTTCTTC

v_gene: TRBV12-3/TRBV12-4
abundance: many
j_gene: TRBJ2-3
d_gene: NA
CDR3aa: CASSAAGTYTDTQYF
CDR3nt: TGTGCCAGCAGCGCCGCAGGGACATACACAGATACGCAGTATTTT

v_gene: TRBV7-3
abundance: NA
j_gene: TRBJ2-1
d_gene: NA
CDR3aa: CASRSTGPLYNEQFF
CDR3nt: TGTGCCAGCAGAAGTACAGGGCCCCTCTACAATGAGCAGTTCTTC

v_gene: TRBV7-8
abundance: many
j_gene: TRBJ2-1
d_gene: TRBD2
CDR3aa: CASRGEGYEQFF
CDR3nt: TGTGCCAGCAGAGGGGAGGGGTATGAGCAGTTCTTC

v_gene: TRBV6-2/TRBV6-3
abundance: many
j_gene: TRBJ2-1
d_gene: NA
CDR3aa: CASRLLGSSYNEQFF
CDR3nt: TGTGCCAGCAGACTCCTGGGGTCCTCCTACAATGAGCAGTTCTTC

v_gene: TRBV11-2
abundance: many
j_gene: TRBJ2-7
d_gene: TRBD2
CDR3aa: CASSWSRASGSYEQYF
CDR3nt: TGTGCCAGCAGCTGGAGCCGGGCTAGCGGGAGCTACGAGCAGTACTTC

v_gene: TRBV20-1
abundance: many
j_gene: TRBJ1-1
d_gene: TRBD1
CDR3aa: CSATDRADTEAFF
CDR3nt: TGCAGTGCAACGGACAGGGCGGACACTGAAGCTTTCTTT

v_gene: TRBV5-1
abundance: few
j_gene: TRBJ2-7
d_gene: NA
CDR3aa: CASSLARGATSYEQYF
CDR3nt: TGCGCCAGCAGCTTGGCCCGGGGGGCCACCAGCTACGAGCAGTACTTC

v_gene: TRBV6-5
abundance: many
j_gene: TRBJ2-5
d_gene: TRBD2
CDR3aa: CASSLSGREETQYF
CDR3nt: TGTGCCAGCAGTTTGAGCGGGAGAGAAGAGACCCAGTACTTC

v_gene: TRBV11-2
abundance: many
j_gene: TRBJ2-5
d_gene: TRBD2
CDR3aa: CASSLRRGGRETQYF
CDR3nt: TGTGCCAGCAGCCTCCGACGCGGGGGGAGGGAGACCCAGTACTTC

v_gene: TRBV11-2
abundance: many
j_gene: TRBJ1-4
d_gene: TRBD1
CDR3aa: CASSRGPATNEKLFF
CDR3nt: TGTGCCAGCAGCAGGGGGCCCGCAACTAATGAAAAACTGTTTTTT

v_gene: TRBV9
abundance: few
j_gene: TRBJ1-4
d_gene: NA
CDR3aa: CASSVSDEKLFF
CDR3nt: TGTGCCAGCAGCGTGAGTGATGAAAAACTGTTTTTT

v_gene: TRBV7-2
abundance: many
j_gene: TRBJ2-3
d_gene: TRBD2
CDR3aa: CASSLTRESTDTQYF
CDR3nt: TGTGCCAGCAGCTTAACGCGGGAGTCCACAGATACGCAGTATTTT

v_gene: TRBV30
abundance: few
j_gene: TRBJ2-5
d_gene: NA
CDR3aa: CAWSQRSRETQYF
CDR3nt: TGTGCCTGGAGTCAGAGGAGCCGGGAGACCCAGTACTTC

v_gene: TRBV28
abundance: NA
j_gene: TRBJ2-4
d_gene: NA
CDR3aa: CTSSSPTENIQYF
CDR3nt: TGTACCAGCAGTTCCCCTACGGAAAACATTCAGTACTTC

v_gene: TRBV19
abundance: NA
j_gene: TRBJ2-5
d_gene: NA
CDR3aa: CASRRGTVQETQYF
CDR3nt: TGTGCCAGTAGGCGAGGGACCGTACAAGAGACCCAGTACTTC

v_gene: TRBV14
abundance: many
j_gene: TRBJ2-1
d_gene: TRBD2
CDR3aa: CASSQVLAANEQFF
CDR3nt: TGTGCCAGCAGCCAAGTTCTAGCGGCTAATGAGCAGTTCTTC

v_gene: TRBV28
abundance: many
j_gene: TRBJ2-7
d_gene: TRBD2
CDR3aa: CASSFPGLADYEQYF
CDR3nt: TGTGCCAGCAGTTTCCCGGGACTAGCAGACTACGAGCAGTACTTC

v_gene: TRBV30
abundance: many
j_gene: TRBJ2-7
d_gene: TRBD2
CDR3aa: CAWSRGVGEQYF
CDR3nt: TGTGCCTGGAGTCGGGGGGTGGGGGAGCAGTACTTC

v_gene: TRBV12-3/TRBV12-4
abundance: many
j_gene: TRBJ2-2
d_gene: NA
CDR3aa: CASSLAGEGGELFF
CDR3nt: TGTGCCAGCAGTTTAGCGGGAGAAGGCGGGGAGCTGTTTTTT

v_gene: TRBV29-1
abundance: many
j_gene: TRBJ2-5
d_gene: TRBD2
CDR3aa: CSPNKNSGSWQETQYF
CDR3nt: TGCAGCCCAAATAAGAATAGCGGGAGCTGGCAAGAGACCCAGTACTTC

v_gene: TRBV27
abundance: few
j_gene: TRBJ2-7
d_gene: TRBD2
CDR3aa: CASRSGGLAGTYEQYF
CDR3nt: TGTGCCAGCCGTTCGGGGGGGCTAGCGGGAACCTACGAGCAGTACTTC

v_gene: TRBV11-3
abundance: many
j_gene: TRBJ1-1
d_gene: NA
CDR3aa: CASSLVRGSTEAFF
CDR3nt: TGTGCCAGCAGCTTAGTCAGGGGAAGCACTGAAGCTTTCTTT

v_gene: TRBV11-2
abundance: many
j_gene: TRBJ2-5
d_gene: NA
CDR3aa: CASSLAPFQETQYF
CDR3nt: TGTGCCAGCAGCTTAGCTCCGTTTCAAGAGACCCAGTACTTC

v_gene: TRBV6-1
abundance: NA
j_gene: TRBJ1-2
d_gene: NA
CDR3aa: CASRSTPRGAHGYTF
CDR3nt: TGTGCCAGCAGGTCCACTCCCAGGGGCGCTCATGGCTACACCTTC

v_gene: TRBV10-3
abundance: NA
j_gene: TRBJ2-3
d_gene: NA
CDR3aa: CAITGNTDTQYF
CDR3nt: TGTGCCATCACTGGGAACACAGATACGCAGTATTTT

v_gene: TRBV28
abundance: many
j_gene: TRBJ1-2
d_gene: TRBD1
CDR3aa: CASSKRDRGLGGYTF
CDR3nt: TGTGCCAGCAGCAAACGGGACAGGGGGCTAGGTGGCTACACCTTC

v_gene: TRBV24-1
abundance: many
j_gene: TRBJ1-1
d_gene: NA
CDR3aa: CATSDSQGMNTEAFF
CDR3nt: TGTGCCACCAGTGATTCCCAGGGAATGAACACTGAAGCTTTCTTT

v_gene: TRBV12-3/TRBV12-4
abundance: many
j_gene: TRBJ1-1
d_gene: NA
CDR3aa: CASYLAGGASTEAFF
CDR3nt: TGTGCCAGCTACTTAGCTGGGGGCGCGAGCACTGAAGCTTTCTTT

v_gene: TRBV7-2
abundance: few
j_gene: TRBJ1-4
d_gene: NA
CDR3aa: CASSSGPSRGAGEKLFF
CDR3nt: TGTGCCAGCAGCTCAGGCCCCTCGCGGGGGGCTGGAGAAAAACTGTTTTTT

v_gene: TRBV28
abundance: few
j_gene: TRBJ1-2
d_gene: NA
CDR3aa: CASRERAARDYGYTF
CDR3nt: TGTGCCAGCAGGGAGAGGGCGGCCAGGGACTATGGCTACACCTTC